Listed below are T cell receptor beta chains from one sample, sequenced in a study of shared clonotypes between healthy human individuals. TCRdb's table, derived via immunoSEQ multiplex PCR, lists solely in-frame clones and lacks some. The table records 2,500,000 or so clones, around nine tenths of them present only once. The material sequenced was naive CD4+ T cells sorted from blood. Every receptor here comes from a man between 18 and 35 years old in good health. CDR3s include the opening cysteine and the closing phenylalanine or tryptophan. A D gene is named only where the DNA matches it firmly. Clone size is not always given. Where it is, it says once, few, many or a class for expanded clones.

d_gene	v_gene	abundance	j_gene	CDR3nt	CDR3aa
NA	TRBV28	NA	TRBJ1-5	TGTGCCAGCAGCAAGGGTAATCAGCCCCAGCATTTT	CASSKGNQPQHF
TRBD1	TRBV5-1	NA	TRBJ1-6	TGCGCCAGCAGCTTGGAGGCAGGGGGCGCGAGGATTTCACCCCTCCACTTT	CASSLEAGGARISPLHF
NA	TRBV5-1	NA	TRBJ2-2	TGCGCCAGCAGCTTTTTAGGACCTAACACCGGGGAGCTGTTTTTT	CASSFLGPNTGELFF
NA	TRBV19	NA	TRBJ1-4	TGTGCCAGTAGCTGGACAGCAACTAATGAAAAACTGTTTTTT	CASSWTATNEKLFF
NA	TRBV10-3	NA	TRBJ2-1	TGTGCCATCAGTGCCAAACTAGCTAATGAGCAGTTCTTC	CAISAKLANEQFF
NA	TRBV5-1	NA	TRBJ2-5	TGCGCCAGCAGCCTGGTGGGGGGGCTTTTACAAGAGACCCAGTACTTC	CASSLVGGLLQETQYF
TRBD1	TRBV18	NA	TRBJ2-3	TGTGCCAGCTCACTCCAGACAGGGCGGGATACGCAGTATTTT	CASSLQTGRDTQYF
NA	TRBV5-1	NA	TRBJ2-1	TGCGCCAGCAGCTTGGATGGGGGTACTTACAATGAGCAGTTCTTC	CASSLDGGTYNEQFF
NA	TRBV2	NA	TRBJ1-5	TGTGCCAGCAGTGAGGGATTCGGCAATCAGCCCCAGCATTTT	CASSEGFGNQPQHF
TRBD2	TRBV4-1	NA	TRBJ2-3	TGCGCCAGCAGCCCAGGACTAGCGGGATCTAGCACAGATACGCAGTATTTT	CASSPGLAGSSTDTQYF
NA	TRBV30	NA	TRBJ2-5	TGTGCCTGGAGTGGACAGTACCAAGAGACCCAGTACTTC	CAWSGQYQETQYF
NA	TRBV14	NA	TRBJ2-7	TGTGCCAGCAGCCCTTTCGGAGGGCAAAGCTCCTACGAGCAGTACTTC	CASSPFGGQSSYEQYF
TRBD2	TRBV10-1	NA	TRBJ2-1	TGCGCCAGCAGTGAGTCGAGGTCTAGCGGGGTGAATGAGCAGTTCTTC	CASSESRSSGVNEQFF
NA	TRBV30	NA	TRBJ1-4	TGTGCCTGGAGTCGGCAGGGGAATGAAAAACTGTTTTTT	CAWSRQGNEKLFF
NA	TRBV6-5	NA	TRBJ2-1	TGTGCCAGCAGTCGGATACAGGGATACAATGAGCAGTTCTTC	CASSRIQGYNEQFF
NA	TRBV9	NA	TRBJ1-1	TGTGCCAGCAGAGGGGGGGGCACTGAAGCTTTCTTT	CASRGGGTEAFF
NA	TRBV12-5	few	TRBJ1-1	TGTGCCTCCGGACAGAACACTGAAGCTTTCTTT	CASGQNTEAFF
NA	TRBV18	NA	TRBJ1-3	TGTGCCAGCTCATCAACTAAAACAGGGACTGGAAACACCATATATTTT	CASSSTKTGTGNTIYF
NA	TRBV18	NA	TRBJ2-7	TGTGCCAGCTCACCCGGGACTTCCTCCTACGAGCAGTACTTC	CASSPGTSSYEQYF
NA	TRBV6-5	once	TRBJ2-5	TGTGCCAGAAGTTACTCGACCCAGTACTTC	CARSYSTQYF
NA	TRBV6-5	NA	TRBJ1-1	TGTGCCAGCTCTACTCTCCCGTTGAACACTGAAGCTTTCTTT	CASSTLPLNTEAFF
TRBD1	TRBV7-2	once	TRBJ2-2	TGTGCCAGCAGCCGGGACAGGGTTCCCGGGGAGCTGTTTTTT	CASSRDRVPGELFF
TRBD2	TRBV9	NA	TRBJ2-7	TGTGCCAGCAGCGCGGGGGCTAGCGGGGGTTACTACGAGCAGTACTTC	CASSAGASGGYYEQYF
NA	TRBV15	NA	TRBJ2-6	TGTGCCACCAGCAGAGATAGCAGGTTCCTAGCTCTAGGGTCTGGGGCCAACGTCCTGACTTTC	CATSRDSRFLALGSGANVLTF
NA	TRBV7-2	NA	TRBJ1-5	TGTGCCAGCAGCGCCCCCGGGGTATATCAGCCCCAGCATTTT	CASSAPGVYQPQHF
NA	TRBV30	NA	TRBJ1-1	TGTGCCTGGAAGCGGCAGGGGCCCACTGAAGCTTTCTTT	CAWKRQGPTEAFF
NA	TRBV5-1	once	TRBJ1-5	TGCGCCAGCAGCTTAGCAGGTGGCAATCAGCCCCAGCATTTT	CASSLAGGNQPQHF
TRBD2	TRBV11-2	NA	TRBJ2-3	TGTGCCAGCAGCGTGGGGACTAGCGTCACAGATACGCAGTATTTT	CASSVGTSVTDTQYF
TRBD2	TRBV7-3	NA	TRBJ2-1	TGTGCCAGCAGCTTAATTCATCTAGCGGGGGAACATGAGCAGTTCTTC	CASSLIHLAGEHEQFF
NA	TRBV6-5	NA	TRBJ2-7	TGTGCCAGCAGTTACTCGAGGGCATCCCTCGAGCAGTACTTC	CASSYSRASLEQYF
NA	TRBV7-8	once	TRBJ2-1	TGTGCCAGCAGCCCTTCAAGATTCAGCTCCTACAATGAGCAGTTCTTC	CASSPSRFSSYNEQFF
TRBD1	TRBV6-5	NA	TRBJ2-7	TGTGCCAGCAGAACCGGACAGGGCTACTACGAGCAGTACTTC	CASRTGQGYYEQYF
NA	TRBV7-3	few	TRBJ1-2	TGTGCCAGCAGCTTATCCGAGGGGTCGGGCTATGGCTACACCTTC	CASSLSEGSGYGYTF
NA	TRBV7-2	NA	TRBJ2-3	TGTGCCAGCAGCTTAGAAGGCACAGGGAAGAGCGCAGATACGCAGTATTTT	CASSLEGTGKSADTQYF
TRBD2	TRBV6-5	NA	TRBJ2-3	TGTGCCAGCAGACTAGCGGGACCAGATACGCAGTATTTT	CASRLAGPDTQYF
NA	TRBV18	few	TRBJ1-1	TGTGCCAGCTCACCAGACGGCGGAGGGACTGAAGCTTTCTTT	CASSPDGGGTEAFF
TRBD1	TRBV30	few	TRBJ1-5	TGTGCCTGGAGTGTACAGGGGGAGGGTCAGCCCCAGCATTTT	CAWSVQGEGQPQHF
NA	TRBV7-2	NA	TRBJ1-1	TGTGCCAGCAGCTTAGATGGGACAAGGAACACTGAAGCTTTCTTT	CASSLDGTRNTEAFF
NA	TRBV1	few	TRBJ2-3	TGCACCAGCAGCCTAAGGACTAGCGGGGAAGATACGCAGTATTTT	CTSSLRTSGEDTQYF
TRBD1	TRBV5-1	NA	TRBJ2-1	TGCGCCAGCAGTTCACCCCCGGGACAGCTTGTCAATGAGCAGTTCTTC	CASSSPPGQLVNEQFF
NA	TRBV4-1	NA	TRBJ1-2	TGCGCCAGCAGCCAAGACCCGGACGGGGGAGCTAACTATGGCTACACCTTC	CASSQDPDGGANYGYTF
TRBD1	TRBV5-1	NA	TRBJ2-7	TGCGCCAGCAGCTGGACAGGGCCCTACGAGCAGTACTTC	CASSWTGPYEQYF
NA	TRBV28	once	TRBJ2-7	TGTGCCAGCAGAAGGCAGGGAAATTCCTACGAGCAGTACTTC	CASRRQGNSYEQYF
TRBD1	TRBV4-3	NA	TRBJ2-3	TGCGCCAGCAGCCAAGACCCGGGGGGACAGGGAACAGATACGCAGTATTTT	CASSQDPGGQGTDTQYF
TRBD2	TRBV2	NA	TRBJ2-7	TGTGCCATTACCCGGGACCCCGGGGGGTCCTACGAGCAGTACTTC	CAITRDPGGSYEQYF
NA	TRBV6-1	NA	TRBJ2-2	TGTGCCAGCAGTGAACAGCCTAGATTTAACACCGGGGAGCTGTTTTTT	CASSEQPRFNTGELFF
TRBD1	TRBV7-2	NA	TRBJ2-7	TGTGCCAGCAGCATGAGGACAGGGACCTACGAGCAGTACTTC	CASSMRTGTYEQYF
NA	TRBV6-1	once	TRBJ1-4	TGTGCCAGCAGAACTTCCGACGGTACTAATGAAAAACTGTTTTTT	CASRTSDGTNEKLFF
NA	TRBV20-1	NA	TRBJ2-1	TGCAGTGCTAGAGTATACAATGAGCAGTTCTTC	CSARVYNEQFF
TRBD2	TRBV25-1	NA	TRBJ2-1	TGTGCCAGCAGTGAATATACGCCGGGACTAGCGGGAAGGAGTGAGCAGTTCTTC	CASSEYTPGLAGRSEQFF
TRBD2	TRBV7-6	once	TRBJ2-7	TGTGCCAGCAGCTCAGTAGCGGGGAGGGACGCCTCCTACGAGCAGTACTTC	CASSSVAGRDASYEQYF
TRBD1	TRBV4-3	NA	TRBJ1-6	TGCGCCAGCAGCCAACAGGGGGCCGATTCACCCCTCCACTTT	CASSQQGADSPLHF
NA	TRBV19	NA	TRBJ2-3	TGTGCCAGTAGTATATCATCAGGGAGCACAGATACGCAGTATTTT	CASSISSGSTDTQYF
NA	TRBV7-7	NA	TRBJ1-1	TGTGCTAGCAGCTTAGACGAGAACACTGAAGCTTTCTTT	CASSLDENTEAFF